Listed below are T cell receptor beta chains from one sample, sequenced in a study of radiation and T cells in renal cell carcinoma. Some clones are missing from TCRdb's copy, which holds only in-frame ones; the method was immunoSEQ multiplex PCR. The sample lists 150,000 or so clones, about 88% occurring once. The sample consisted of blood, taken from a patient whose treatment included radiotherapy and nephrectomy. The receptor set was obtained from a woman in her forties or fifties with renal cell carcinoma. Both conserved end residues are part of each CDR3. The D gene is left open where the match is weak. Part of the rows lack a size; the others show once, few, many or a class for expanded clones.

NA	TRBV4-3	TRBJ1-1	NA	TGCGCCAGCAGCCAAGCGAACGGGAGAGCTTTCTTT	CASSQANGRAFF
NA	TRBV9	TRBJ1-2	NA	TGTGCCAGCAGCGCCGAGGGGGTTTTTAACTATGGCTACACCTTC	CASSAEGVFNYGYTF
NA	TRBV7-8	TRBJ2-5	NA	TGTGCCAGCAGCTTAGCGGGGGAGACCCAGTACTTC	CASSLAGETQYF
TRBD1	TRBV5-1	TRBJ2-5	NA	TGCGCCAGCAGAAGGACAGGGGGCCAAGAGACCCAGTACTTC	CASRRTGGQETQYF
NA	TRBV7-7	TRBJ2-5	NA	TGTGCTAGCAGCTCTAGGCGAGGGCTAGCCGAGTACCAAGAGACCCAGTACTTC	CASSSRRGLAEYQETQYF
NA	TRBV5-1	TRBJ2-7	NA	TGCGCCAGCAGCTCCAGCTATGGCGACTACGAGCAGTACTTC	CASSSSYGDYEQYF
NA	TRBV21-1	TRBJ1-5	NA	TGTGCCAGCAGCAACCGGACAGGGCGCCACGATCAGCCCCAGCATTTT	CASSNRTGRHDQPQHF
NA	TRBV30	TRBJ1-4	NA	TGTGCCTGGAGTGTGGCAGGGGAAAGCGGGAAACTGTTTTTT	CAWSVAGESGKLFF
NA	TRBV11-3	TRBJ2-5	NA	TGTGCCAGCAGCTTGGGCCCCGGGGAGACCCAGTACTTC	CASSLGPGETQYF
NA	TRBV6-1	TRBJ1-6	NA	TGTGCCAGTAGGAGGGAAGGATCACCCCTCCACTTT	CASRREGSPLHF
NA	TRBV28	TRBJ1-2	NA	TGTGCCAGCAGTTTAGGTCGGGAAATCTATGGCTACACCTTC	CASSLGREIYGYTF
NA	TRBV6-7	TRBJ1-2	few	TGTGCCAGTCGAGGGGGGCACTATGGCTACACCTTC	CASRGGHYGYTF
TRBD2	TRBV5-1	TRBJ2-1	NA	TGCGCCAGCAGCTTCGGAGCGGGGGGAAACTACAATGAGCAGTTCTTC	CASSFGAGGNYNEQFF
TRBD1	TRBV10-3	TRBJ1-4	NA	TGTGCCATCAGTGATTTTTCGCGGGACAGGGGTGAAAAACTGTTTTTT	CAISDFSRDRGEKLFF
TRBD2	TRBV7-9	TRBJ2-3	NA	TGTGCCAGCAGCTTCGCCCTGGGAGCGGGGAGCACAGATACGCAGTATTTT	CASSFALGAGSTDTQYF
NA	TRBV15	TRBJ1-5	NA	TGTGCCACCAGCAGAGATCGAGGACAGTATCTTAGCAATCAGCCCCAGCATTTT	CATSRDRGQYLSNQPQHF
NA	TRBV7-9	TRBJ1-1	NA	TGTGCCAGCAGTGCATTTGGGAGCACTGAAGCTTTCTTT	CASSAFGSTEAFF
NA	TRBV6-6	TRBJ1-1	once	TGTGCCAGCACCCAGGGACGGCTAAACACTGAAGCTTTCTTT	CASTQGRLNTEAFF
NA	TRBV6-6	TRBJ2-1	NA	TGTGCCAGCAGTTCCGGCATCGACAGGACGCAGTTCTTC	CASSSGIDRTQFF
NA	TRBV5-5	TRBJ2-3	NA	TGTGCCAGCAGCTTGGGGGTCGACCTAGCCCAAGATACGCAGTATTTT	CASSLGVDLAQDTQYF
NA	TRBV14	TRBJ2-1	NA	TGTGCCAGCAGTCACAGGGGGGGGCATGAGCAGTTCTTC	CASSHRGGHEQFF
TRBD1	TRBV7-2	TRBJ1-2	NA	TGTGCCAGCGCGGGGGACAGGGGGTATGGCTACACCTTC	CASAGDRGYGYTF
NA	TRBV5-4	TRBJ2-7	NA	TGTGCCAGCAGCTCGGACTGGTACTCCTACGAGCAGTACTTC	CASSSDWYSYEQYF
TRBD2	TRBV7-7	TRBJ2-2	NA	TGTGCTAGCAGCCGTGCTAGCGGGGTGAACACCGGGGAGCTGTTTTTT	CASSRASGVNTGELFF